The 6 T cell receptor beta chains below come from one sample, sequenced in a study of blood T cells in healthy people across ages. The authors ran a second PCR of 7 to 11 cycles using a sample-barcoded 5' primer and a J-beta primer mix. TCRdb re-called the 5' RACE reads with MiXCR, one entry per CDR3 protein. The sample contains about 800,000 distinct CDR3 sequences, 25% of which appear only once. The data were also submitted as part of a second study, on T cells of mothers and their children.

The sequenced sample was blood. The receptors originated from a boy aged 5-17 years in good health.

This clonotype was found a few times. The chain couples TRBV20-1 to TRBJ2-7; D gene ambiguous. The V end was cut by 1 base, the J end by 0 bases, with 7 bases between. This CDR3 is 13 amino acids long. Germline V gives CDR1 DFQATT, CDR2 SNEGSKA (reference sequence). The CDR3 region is CSARVGNSYEQYF. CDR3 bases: TGCAGTGCTAGAGTTGGCAACTCCTACGAGCAGTACTTC.

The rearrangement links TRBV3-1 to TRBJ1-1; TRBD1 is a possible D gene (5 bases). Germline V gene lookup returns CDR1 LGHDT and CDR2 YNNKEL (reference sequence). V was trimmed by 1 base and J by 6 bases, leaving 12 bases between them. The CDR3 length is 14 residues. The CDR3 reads CASSQGQRASEAFF. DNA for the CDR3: TGTGCCAGCAGCCAAGGACAGAGGGCCTCTGAAGCTTTCTTT.

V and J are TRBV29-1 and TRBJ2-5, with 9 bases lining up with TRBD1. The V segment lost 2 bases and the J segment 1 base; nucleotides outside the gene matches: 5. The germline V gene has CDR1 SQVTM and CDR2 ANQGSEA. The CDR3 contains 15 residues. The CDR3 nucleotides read TGCAGCGTTGAAACCGAGACAGGGGGCCAAGAGACCCAGTACTTC. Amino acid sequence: CSVETETGGQETQYF.

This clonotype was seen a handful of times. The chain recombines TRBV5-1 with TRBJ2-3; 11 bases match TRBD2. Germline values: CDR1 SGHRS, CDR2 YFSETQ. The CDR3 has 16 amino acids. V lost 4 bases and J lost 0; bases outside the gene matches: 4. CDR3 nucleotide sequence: TGCGCCAGCAGCCCGGGACTAGCGGCTAGCACAGATACGCAGTATTTT. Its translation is CASSPGLAASTDTQYF.

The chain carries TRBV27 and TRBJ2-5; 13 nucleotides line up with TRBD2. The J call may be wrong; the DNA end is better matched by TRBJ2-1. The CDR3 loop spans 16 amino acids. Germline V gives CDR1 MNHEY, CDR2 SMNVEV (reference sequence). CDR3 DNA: TGTGCCAGCAGTTCCCCTACTAGCGGGGGGGCATGTGAGCAGTTCTTC. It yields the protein CASSSPTSGGACEQFF.

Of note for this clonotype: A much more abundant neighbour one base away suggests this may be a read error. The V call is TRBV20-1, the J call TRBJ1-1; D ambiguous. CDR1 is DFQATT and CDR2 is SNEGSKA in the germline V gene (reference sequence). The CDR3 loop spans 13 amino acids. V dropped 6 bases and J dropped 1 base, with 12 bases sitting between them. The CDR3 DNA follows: TGCAGTGCCGCCGGGATAGCGAACACTGAAGCTTTCTTT. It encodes CSAAGIANTEAFF.